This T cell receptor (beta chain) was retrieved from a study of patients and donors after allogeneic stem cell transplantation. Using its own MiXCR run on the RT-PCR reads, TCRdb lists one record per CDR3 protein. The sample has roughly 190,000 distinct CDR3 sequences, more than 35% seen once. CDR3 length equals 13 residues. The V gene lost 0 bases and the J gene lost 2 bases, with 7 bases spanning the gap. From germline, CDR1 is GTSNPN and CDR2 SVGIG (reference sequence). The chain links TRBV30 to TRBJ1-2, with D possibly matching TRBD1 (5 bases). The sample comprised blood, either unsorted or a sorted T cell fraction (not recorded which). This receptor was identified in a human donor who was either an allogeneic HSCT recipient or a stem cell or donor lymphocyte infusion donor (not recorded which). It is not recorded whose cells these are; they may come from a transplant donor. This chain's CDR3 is CAWSVGQNYGYTF. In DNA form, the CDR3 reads TGTGCCTGGAGTGTGGGGCAGAACTATGGCTACACCTTC.